This TCR beta chain was recorded in a study of T-cell memory formation after mild COVID-19. Comments on this clonotype: Antigen unknown.

Overall study findings and caveats: The pre-infection memory compartment contained some responding clones, suggesting cross-reactive memory joined. Clones shrinking from day 15 to 85 showed even CD4/CD8 mixes; later expanders tilted CD4+.

The length of the CDR3 is 11 residues. TCRdb re-called the 5' RACE reads with MiXCR, one entry per CDR3 protein. The sample includes approximately 400,000 distinct CDR3 sequences, roughly 18% of them seen just once. Sequenced sample: PBMCs or a T cell subset sorted from them (not recorded which). This chain joins TRBV21-1 and TRBJ1-2. TRBV21-1 is a known pseudogene. This sequence was found in a man aged 18 to 30 who had mild COVID-19 (a few samples of this study predate the infection). Cell type and time point are not known. The CDR3 is CASRAEGGYTF. DNA for the CDR3: TGTGCCAGCAGGGCAGAGGGTGGCTACACCTTC.